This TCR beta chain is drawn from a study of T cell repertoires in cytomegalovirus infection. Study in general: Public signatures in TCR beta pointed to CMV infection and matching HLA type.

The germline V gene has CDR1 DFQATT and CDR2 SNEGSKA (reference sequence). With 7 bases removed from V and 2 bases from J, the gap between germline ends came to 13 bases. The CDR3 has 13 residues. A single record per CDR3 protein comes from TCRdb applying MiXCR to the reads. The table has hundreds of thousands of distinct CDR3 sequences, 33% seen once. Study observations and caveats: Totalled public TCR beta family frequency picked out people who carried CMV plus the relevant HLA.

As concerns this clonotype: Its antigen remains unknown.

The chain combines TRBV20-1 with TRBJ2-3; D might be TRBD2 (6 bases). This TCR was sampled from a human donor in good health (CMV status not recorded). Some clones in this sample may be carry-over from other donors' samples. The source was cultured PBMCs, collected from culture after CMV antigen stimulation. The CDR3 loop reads CSGAGPNTDTQYF. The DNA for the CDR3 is TGCAGTGGGGCGGGACCTAACACAGATACGCAGTATTTT.